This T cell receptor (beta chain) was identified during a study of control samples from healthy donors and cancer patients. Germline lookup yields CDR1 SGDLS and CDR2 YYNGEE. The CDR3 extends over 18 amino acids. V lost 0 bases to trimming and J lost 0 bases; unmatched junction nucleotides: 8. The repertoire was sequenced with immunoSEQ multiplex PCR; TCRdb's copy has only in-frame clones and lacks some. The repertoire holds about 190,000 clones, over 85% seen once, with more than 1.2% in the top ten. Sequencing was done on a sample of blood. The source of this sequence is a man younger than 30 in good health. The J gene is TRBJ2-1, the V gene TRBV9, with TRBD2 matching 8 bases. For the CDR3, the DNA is TGTGCCAGCAGCGTAGCCAGCGGGGGTACCAGCTCCTACAATGAGCAGTTCTTC. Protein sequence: CASSVASGGTSSYNEQFF.